This TCR beta chain was captured in a study of T cells after yellow fever vaccination (dated by TCRdb to about 2019). In terms of the full investigation: Libraries from fractions with low cell numbers were prepared with the SMART-Seq v4 Ultra Low Input RNA kit. Bulk TCR alpha and beta repertoires were sequenced longitudinally to track T-cell clones before and after primary and booster YFV17D yellow fever vaccination. The cohort comprised two healthy male donors, one aged 18 to 29 and one aged 30 to 40 years. Blood samples were taken at several timepoints before and after primary and secondary immunization, and bulk PBMC replicates and cell subsets were isolated.

Synthesis of TCR cDNA relied on 5'RACE template switching, a step that introduced a universal primer site along with unique molecular identifiers. cDNA synthesis was primed from both the TCR alpha and TCR beta constant segments. Libraries were amplified in two PCR steps, with sample barcodes and sequencing adapters added in the second step. Sequencing of libraries was done on Illumina HiSeq 2500 (2x100 bp) or NovaSeq (2x150 bp). On the authors' methods: MIGEC handled demultiplexing of reads and collapsing into UMI consensus sequences, while MiXCR performed V(D)J alignment. Clonotypes responding to the vaccine were identified with edgeR on replicate PBMC samples, with the criteria of FDR below 0.01 and a log2 fold change above 5 up to day 15. Each bulk clonotype was labeled CD4 or CD8 based on which sequenced repertoire, CD4 or CD8, contained the clonotype at higher abundance. Using fastp trimming at Q25 and MiXCR clonotype assembly, TCRdb reanalyzed the public sequencing data and kept in-frame beta chains. Each CDR3 protein appears once, grouped with its most common genes and DNA. The V and J calls were determined by TCRdb, not by the authors. The sample includes hundreds of thousands of distinct CDR3 sequences, with roughly a sixth observed a single time. The ten biggest clones cover roughly a sixth of the sample.

In the case of this clonotype: What this receptor recognizes is not known. No base quality information exists; no much larger clone differs at one position.

Study-wide findings and limitations: Only a couple of donors were included in the study, so the extent to which the findings can be generalized is limited. Computational filtering was required because FACS-sorted repertoires could contain abundant contaminating clonotypes from the bulk population. Compared with the primary T-cell response, the secondary T-cell response was weaker but faster, peaking on day 5 rather than day 15. A small share of clonotypes occurred in both CD4 and CD8 compartments, likely arising from convergent recombination. Most clones expanded after primary vaccination (approximately 95% of CD4 and roughly 91% of CD8) were re-detected after the booster, suggesting that broad memory maintenance occurred.

Compared with germline, V lacks 5 bases and J lacks 8 bases; bases without a gene match: 8. Taken from cysteine to phenylalanine, the CDR3 has 13 residues. Kept here is only the CDR3 DNA, which spans 39 bases and is read in frame from base 1. The sample's treatment or condition label is to be understood as: live attenuated yellow fever vaccine strain. At each blood-draw timepoint, two biological replicates of bulk PBMCs were collected. PBMCs were isolated from peripheral blood using a standard Ficoll-Paque protocol. TriZol was used to extract RNA from bulk PBMCs, CD4 and CD8 fractions, and dextramer-positive and dextramer-negative fractions.

The rearrangement combines TRBV12-3 or TRBV12-4 with TRBJ1-2; 7 bases in between match TRBD1. The specimen comprised PBMCs, sampled roughly 5 days after the first yellow fever vaccination. This clonotype was sampled from a man younger than 35 who received the YFV17D yellow fever vaccine. This receptor has the CDR3 CASSPRTGEGYTF. The DNA reads as follows: TGTGCCAGCAGTCCGAGGACAGGAGAAGGCTACACCTTC.